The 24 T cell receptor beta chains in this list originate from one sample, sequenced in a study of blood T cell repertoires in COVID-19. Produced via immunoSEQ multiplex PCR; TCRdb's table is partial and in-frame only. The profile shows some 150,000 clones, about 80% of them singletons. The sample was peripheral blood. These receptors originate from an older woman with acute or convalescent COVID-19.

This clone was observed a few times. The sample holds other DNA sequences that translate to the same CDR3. CDR3 sequence: CASSYLGQSTDTQYF. The CDR3 DNA is TGTGCCAGCAGTTACTTAGGACAAAGCACAGATACGCAGTATTTT. The chain recombines TRBV6-5 with TRBJ2-3; tentatively, D is TRBD1 (5 bases). This CDR3 has 15 amino acids. Germline lookup yields CDR1 MNHEY and CDR2 SVGAGI. V dropped 1 base and J dropped 0 bases, with 8 bases sitting between them.

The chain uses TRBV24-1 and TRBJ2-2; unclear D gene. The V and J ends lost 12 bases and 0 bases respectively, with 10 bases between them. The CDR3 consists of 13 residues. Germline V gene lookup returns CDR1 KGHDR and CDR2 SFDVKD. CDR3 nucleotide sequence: TGTGCCTCCCAAGCACCGAACACCGGGGAGCTGTTTTTT. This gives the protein CASQAPNTGELFF.

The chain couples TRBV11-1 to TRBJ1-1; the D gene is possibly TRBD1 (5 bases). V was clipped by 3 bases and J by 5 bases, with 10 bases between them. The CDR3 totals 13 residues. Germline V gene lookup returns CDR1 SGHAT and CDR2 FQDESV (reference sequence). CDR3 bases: TGTGCCAGCAGCTTGCGGGGGAGGACTGAAGCTTTCTTT. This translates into CASSLRGRTEAFF.

CDR3 region: CASSPSGTGDNSPLHF. For the CDR3, the DNA is TGTGCCAGCAGCCCGAGCGGGACAGGGGATAATTCACCCCTCCACTTT. V gene TRBV3-1 (or the pseudogene TRBV3-2) combines with J gene TRBJ1-6, with 10 bases lining up with TRBD1. With V trimmed by 4 bases and J by 5 bases, 5 bases remained unmatched. The CDR3 is 16 amino acids. The germline V gene encodes CDR1 LGHDT and CDR2 YNNKEL (reference sequence).

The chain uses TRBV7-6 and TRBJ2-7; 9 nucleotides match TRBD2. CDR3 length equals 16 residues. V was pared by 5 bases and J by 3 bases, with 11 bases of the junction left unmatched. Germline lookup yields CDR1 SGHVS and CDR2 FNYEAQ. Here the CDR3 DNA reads TGTGCCAGCAGCCCCCGGGCGGGGGGGCCGGACTACGAGCAGTACTTC. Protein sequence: CASSPRAGGPDYEQYF. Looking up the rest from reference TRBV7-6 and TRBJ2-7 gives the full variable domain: GAGVSQSPRYKVTKRGQDVALRCDPISGHVSLYWYRQALGQGPEFLTYFNYEAQQDKSGLPNDRFSAERPEGSISTLTIQRTEQRDSAMYRCASSPRAGGPDYEQYFGPGTRLTVT.

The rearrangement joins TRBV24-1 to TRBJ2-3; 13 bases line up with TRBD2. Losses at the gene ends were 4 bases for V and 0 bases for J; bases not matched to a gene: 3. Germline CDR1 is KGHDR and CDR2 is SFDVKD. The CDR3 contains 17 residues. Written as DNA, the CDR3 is TGTGCCACCAGTGAAAGGACTAGCGGGAGAAGCACAGATACGCAGTATTTT. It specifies CATSERTSGRSTDTQYF.

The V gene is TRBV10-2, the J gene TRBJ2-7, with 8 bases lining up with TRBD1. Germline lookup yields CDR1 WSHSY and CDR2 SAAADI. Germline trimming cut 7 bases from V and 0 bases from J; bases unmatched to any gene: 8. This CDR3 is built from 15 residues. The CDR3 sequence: CASKDGQGPSYEQYF. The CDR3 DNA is TGCGCCAGCAAGGACGGACAGGGACCCTCCTACGAGCAGTACTTC.

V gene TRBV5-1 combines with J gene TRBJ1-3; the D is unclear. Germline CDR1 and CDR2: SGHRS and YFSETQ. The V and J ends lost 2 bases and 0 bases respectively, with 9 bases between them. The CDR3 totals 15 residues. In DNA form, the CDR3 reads TGCGCCAGCAGCTTAGACGGGAGCTCTGGAAACACCATATATTTT. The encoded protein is CASSLDGSSGNTIYF.

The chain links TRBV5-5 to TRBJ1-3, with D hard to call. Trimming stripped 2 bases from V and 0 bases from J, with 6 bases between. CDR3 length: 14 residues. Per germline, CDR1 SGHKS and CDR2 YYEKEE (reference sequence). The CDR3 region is CASSFGHSGNTIYF. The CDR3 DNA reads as TGTGCCAGCAGCTTTGGGCACTCTGGAAACACCATATATTTT.

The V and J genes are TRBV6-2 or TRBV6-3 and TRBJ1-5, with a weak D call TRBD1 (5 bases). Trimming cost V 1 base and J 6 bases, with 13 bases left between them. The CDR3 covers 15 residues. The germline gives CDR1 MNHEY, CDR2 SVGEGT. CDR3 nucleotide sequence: TGTGCCAGCAGTTACTTAAGGGGCCTGGGTCAGCCCCAGCATTTT. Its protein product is CASSYLRGLGQPQHF.

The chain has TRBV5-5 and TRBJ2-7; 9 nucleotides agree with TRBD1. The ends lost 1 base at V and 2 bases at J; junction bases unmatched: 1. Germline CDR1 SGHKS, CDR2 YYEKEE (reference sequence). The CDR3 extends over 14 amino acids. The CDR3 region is CASSLWDRAYEQYF. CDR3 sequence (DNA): TGTGCCAGCAGCTTGTGGGACAGGGCCTACGAGCAGTACTTC.

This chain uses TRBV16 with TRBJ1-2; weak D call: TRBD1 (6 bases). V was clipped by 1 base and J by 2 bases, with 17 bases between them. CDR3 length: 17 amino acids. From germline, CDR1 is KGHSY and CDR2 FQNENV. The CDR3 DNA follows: TGTGCCAGCAGCCAATTGGTCAGGGGAAGATTGAACTATGGCTACACCTTC. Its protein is CASSQLVRGRLNYGYTF.

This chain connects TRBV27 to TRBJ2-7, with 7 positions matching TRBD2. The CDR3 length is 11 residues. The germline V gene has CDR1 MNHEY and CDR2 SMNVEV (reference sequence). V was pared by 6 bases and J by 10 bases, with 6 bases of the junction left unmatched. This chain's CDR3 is CASSEGRVQYF. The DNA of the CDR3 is TGTGCCAGCAGCGAAGGGAGGGTACAGTACTTC.

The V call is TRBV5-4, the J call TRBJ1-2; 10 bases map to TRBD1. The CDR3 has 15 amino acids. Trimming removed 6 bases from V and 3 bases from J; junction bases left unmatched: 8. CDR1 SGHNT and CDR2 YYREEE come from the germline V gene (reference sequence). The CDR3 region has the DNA TGTGCCAGCACCAGGACAGGGGGTCAGCACTATGGCTACACCTTC. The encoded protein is CASTRTGGQHYGYTF.

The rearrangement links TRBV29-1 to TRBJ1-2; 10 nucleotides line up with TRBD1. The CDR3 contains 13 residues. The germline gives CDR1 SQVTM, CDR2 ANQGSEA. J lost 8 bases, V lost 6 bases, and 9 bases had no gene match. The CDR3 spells CSVDYGQGDGYTF. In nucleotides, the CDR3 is TGCAGCGTCGATTACGGACAGGGGGACGGCTACACCTTC.

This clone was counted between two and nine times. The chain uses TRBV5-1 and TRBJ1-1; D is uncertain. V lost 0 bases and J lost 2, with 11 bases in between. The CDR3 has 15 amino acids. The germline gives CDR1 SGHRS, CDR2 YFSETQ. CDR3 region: CASSLGLPSNTEAFF. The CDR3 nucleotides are TGCGCCAGCAGCTTGGGGCTGCCTAGTAACACTGAAGCTTTCTTT.

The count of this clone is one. DNA for the CDR3: TGTGCCAGCTCAGAGATTGGGGCAGTCGAACAAGCTTTCTTT. The encoded protein is CASSEIGAVEQAFF. The chain couples TRBV18 to TRBJ1-1, with a tentative D call TRBD1 (5 bases). The CDR3 runs to 14 residues. Trimming took 5 bases from V and 9 from J, leaving 19 bases between them. CDR1 is KGHSH, CDR2 LQKENI, per germline.

The CDR3, as DNA: TGTGCCAGCAGTTACTACCAGTGGAGCTCCTACGAGCAGTACTTC. Its translation is CASSYYQWSSYEQYF. The J gene is TRBJ2-7, the V gene TRBV6-2 or TRBV6-3; unclear D gene. This CDR3 spans 15 amino acids. V lost 1 base and J lost 0, with 10 bases in between. Germline V lookup: CDR1 MNHEY, CDR2 SVGEGT.

This CDR3 is CASSLRGRTGEAFF. Here the CDR3 DNA reads TGTGCCAGCAGTTTGAGAGGAAGGACAGGAGAAGCTTTCTTT. The J gene is TRBJ1-1, the V gene TRBV6-5, with 7 bases aligning to TRBD1. The germline V gene encodes CDR1 MNHEY and CDR2 SVGAGI. After removal of 4 bases from V and 8 bases from J, the junction contained 10 bases not matched to a gene. This CDR3 region has 14 residues.

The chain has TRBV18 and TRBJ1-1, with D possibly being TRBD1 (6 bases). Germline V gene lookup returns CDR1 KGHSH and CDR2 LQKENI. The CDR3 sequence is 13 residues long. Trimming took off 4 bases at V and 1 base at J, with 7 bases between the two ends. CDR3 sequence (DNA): TGTGCCAGCTCACGGGGACAGAACACTGAAGCTTTCTTT. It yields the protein CASSRGQNTEAFF.

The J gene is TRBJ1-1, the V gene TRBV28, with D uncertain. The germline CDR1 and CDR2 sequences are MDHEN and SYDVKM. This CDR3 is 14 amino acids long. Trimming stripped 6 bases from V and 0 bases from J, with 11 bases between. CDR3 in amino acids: CASSPHSLNTEAFF. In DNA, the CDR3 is TGTGCCAGCAGCCCCCACAGCCTGAACACTGAAGCTTTCTTT.

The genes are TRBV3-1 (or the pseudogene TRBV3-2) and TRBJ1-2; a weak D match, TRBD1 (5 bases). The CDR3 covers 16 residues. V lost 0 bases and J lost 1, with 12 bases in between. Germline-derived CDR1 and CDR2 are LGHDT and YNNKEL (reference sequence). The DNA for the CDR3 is TGTGCCAGCAGCCAAGAGACAGTAGGTCTTAACTATGGCTACACCTTC. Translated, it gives CASSQETVGLNYGYTF.

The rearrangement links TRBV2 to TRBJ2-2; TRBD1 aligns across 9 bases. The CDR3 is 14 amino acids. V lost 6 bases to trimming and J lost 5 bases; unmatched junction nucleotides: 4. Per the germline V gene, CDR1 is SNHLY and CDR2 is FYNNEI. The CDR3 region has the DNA TGTGCCAGCAGAGCCGGGACAGGGACCGGGGAGCTGTTTTTT. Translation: CASRAGTGTGELFF.

For the CDR3, the DNA is TGTGCCAGCAGTCGCCTCAGGCAGGGAAAGGCGCAGTATTTT. Translating it yields CASSRLRQGKAQYF. The rearrangement links TRBV6-6 to TRBJ2-3; D is possibly TRBD1 (5 bases). The V gene's germline CDR1 is MNHNY and CDR2 SVGAGI (reference sequence). The CDR3 has 14 residues. Trimming left V 5 bases short and J 10 bases short, with 19 bases between.